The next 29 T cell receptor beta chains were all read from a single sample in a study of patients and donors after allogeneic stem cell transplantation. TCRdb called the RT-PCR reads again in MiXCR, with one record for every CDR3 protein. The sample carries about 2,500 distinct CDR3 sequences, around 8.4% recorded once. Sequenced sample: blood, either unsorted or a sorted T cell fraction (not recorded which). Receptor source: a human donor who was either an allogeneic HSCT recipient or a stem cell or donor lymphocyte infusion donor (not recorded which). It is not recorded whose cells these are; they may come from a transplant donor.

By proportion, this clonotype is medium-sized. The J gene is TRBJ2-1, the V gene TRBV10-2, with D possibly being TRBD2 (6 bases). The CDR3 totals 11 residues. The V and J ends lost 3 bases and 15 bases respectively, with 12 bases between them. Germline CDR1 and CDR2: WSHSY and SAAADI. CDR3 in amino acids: CASSDTGRRFF. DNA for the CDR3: TGCGCCAGCAGTGATACGGGGAGGAGGTTCTTC.

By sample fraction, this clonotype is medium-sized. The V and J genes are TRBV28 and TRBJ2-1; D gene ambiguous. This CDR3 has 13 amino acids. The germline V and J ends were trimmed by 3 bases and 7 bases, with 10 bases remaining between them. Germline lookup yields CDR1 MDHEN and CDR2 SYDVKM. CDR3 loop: CASSLAAGNEQFF. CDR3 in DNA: TGTGCCAGCAGTTTGGCCGCTGGGAATGAGCAGTTCTTC.

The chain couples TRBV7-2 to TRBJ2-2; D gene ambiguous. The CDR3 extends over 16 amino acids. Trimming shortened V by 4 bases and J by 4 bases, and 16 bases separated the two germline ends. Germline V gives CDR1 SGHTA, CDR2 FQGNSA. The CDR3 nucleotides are TGTGCCAGCAGCTGGCCCTACCCCCGAGGCACCGGGGAGCTGTTTTTT. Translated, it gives CASSWPYPRGTGELFF.

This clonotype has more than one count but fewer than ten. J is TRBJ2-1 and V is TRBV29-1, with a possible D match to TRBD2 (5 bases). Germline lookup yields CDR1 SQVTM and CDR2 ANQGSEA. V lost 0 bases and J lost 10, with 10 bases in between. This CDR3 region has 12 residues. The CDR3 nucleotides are TGCAGCGTTGAAGAAGGAGGAAGGGAGCAGTTCTTC. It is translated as CSVEEGGREQFF.

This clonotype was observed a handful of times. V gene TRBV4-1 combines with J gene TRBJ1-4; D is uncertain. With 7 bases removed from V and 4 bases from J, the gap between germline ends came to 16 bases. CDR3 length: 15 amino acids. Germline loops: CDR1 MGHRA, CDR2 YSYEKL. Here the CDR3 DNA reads TGCGCCAGCACCCGAACACCGGGAAATAATGAAAAACTGTTTTTT. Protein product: CASTRTPGNNEKLFF.

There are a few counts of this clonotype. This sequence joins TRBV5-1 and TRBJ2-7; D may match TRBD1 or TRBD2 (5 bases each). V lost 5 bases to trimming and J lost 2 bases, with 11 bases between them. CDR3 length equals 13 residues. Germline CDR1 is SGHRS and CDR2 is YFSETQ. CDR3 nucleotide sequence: TGCGCCAGCAGTGTGGGGGAAACCTACGAGCAGTACTTC. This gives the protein CASSVGETYEQYF. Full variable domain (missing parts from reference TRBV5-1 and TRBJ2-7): KAGVTQTPRYLIKTRGQQVTLSCSPISGHRSVSWYQQTPGQGLQFLFEYFSETQRNKGNFPGRFSGRQFSNSRSEMNVSTLELGDSALYLCASSVGETYEQYFGPGTRLTVT.

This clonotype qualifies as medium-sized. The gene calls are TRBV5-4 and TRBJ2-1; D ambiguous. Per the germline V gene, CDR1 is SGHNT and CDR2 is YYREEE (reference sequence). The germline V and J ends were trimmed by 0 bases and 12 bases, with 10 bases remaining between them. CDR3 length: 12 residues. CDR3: CASSLAGRPQFF. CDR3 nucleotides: TGTGCCAGCAGCTTGGCCGGGCGACCGCAGTTCTTC.

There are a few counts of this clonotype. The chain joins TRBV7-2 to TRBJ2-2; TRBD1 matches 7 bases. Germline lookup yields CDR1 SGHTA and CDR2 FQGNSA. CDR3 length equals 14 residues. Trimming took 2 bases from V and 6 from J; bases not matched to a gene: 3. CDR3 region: CASSLQGDAGELFF. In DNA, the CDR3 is TGTGCCAGCAGCTTACAGGGGGACGCCGGGGAGCTGTTTTTT.

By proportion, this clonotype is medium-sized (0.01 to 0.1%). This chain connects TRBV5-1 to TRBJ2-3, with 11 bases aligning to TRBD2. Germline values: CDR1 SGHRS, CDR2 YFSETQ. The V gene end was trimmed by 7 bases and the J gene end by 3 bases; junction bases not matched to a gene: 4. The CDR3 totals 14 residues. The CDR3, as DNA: TGCGCCAGCCAGACTAGCGGGAAAACAGATACGCAGTATTTT. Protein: CASQTSGKTDTQYF.

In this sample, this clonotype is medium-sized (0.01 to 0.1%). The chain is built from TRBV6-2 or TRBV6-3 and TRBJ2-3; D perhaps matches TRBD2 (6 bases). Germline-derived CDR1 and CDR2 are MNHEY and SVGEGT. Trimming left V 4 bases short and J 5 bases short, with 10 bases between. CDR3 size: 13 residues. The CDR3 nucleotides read TGTGCCAGCAGTTCGGACGGGGGAGATACGCAGTATTTT. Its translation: CASSSDGGDTQYF.

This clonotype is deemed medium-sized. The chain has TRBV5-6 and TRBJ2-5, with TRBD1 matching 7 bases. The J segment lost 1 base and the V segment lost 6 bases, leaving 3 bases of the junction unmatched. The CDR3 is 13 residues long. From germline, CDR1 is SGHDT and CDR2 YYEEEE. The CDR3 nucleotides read TGTGCCAGCACTAGGACAGGCCAAGAGACCCAGTACTTC. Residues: CASTRTGQETQYF.

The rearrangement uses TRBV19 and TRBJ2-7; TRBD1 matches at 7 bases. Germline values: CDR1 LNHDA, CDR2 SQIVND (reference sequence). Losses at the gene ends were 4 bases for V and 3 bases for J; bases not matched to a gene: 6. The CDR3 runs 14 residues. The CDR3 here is CASSTGTANYEQYF. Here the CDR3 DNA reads TGTGCCAGTAGTACGGGGACAGCCAACTACGAGCAGTACTTC.

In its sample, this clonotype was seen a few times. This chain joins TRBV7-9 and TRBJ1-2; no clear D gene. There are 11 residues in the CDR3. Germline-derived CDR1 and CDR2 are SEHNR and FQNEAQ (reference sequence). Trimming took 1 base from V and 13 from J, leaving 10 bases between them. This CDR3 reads CASSLGGSGTF. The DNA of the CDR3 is TGTGCCAGCAGCTTAGGTGGCAGCGGCACCTTC.

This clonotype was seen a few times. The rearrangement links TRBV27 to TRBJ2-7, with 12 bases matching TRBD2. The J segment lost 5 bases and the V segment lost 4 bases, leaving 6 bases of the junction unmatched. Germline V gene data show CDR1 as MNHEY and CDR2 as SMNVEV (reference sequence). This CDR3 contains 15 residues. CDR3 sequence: CASSSGTSGWNEQYF. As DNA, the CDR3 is TGTGCCAGCAGTTCCGGGACTAGCGGGTGGAACGAGCAGTACTTC.

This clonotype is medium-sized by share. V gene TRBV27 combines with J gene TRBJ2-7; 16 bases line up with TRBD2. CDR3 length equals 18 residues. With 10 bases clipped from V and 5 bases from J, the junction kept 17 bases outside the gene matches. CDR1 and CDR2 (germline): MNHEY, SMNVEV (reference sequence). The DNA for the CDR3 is TGTGCCACCGCGTACGGGACTAGCGGGAGGGGCCGCCCTAACGAGCAGTACTTC. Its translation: CATAYGTSGRGRPNEQYF.

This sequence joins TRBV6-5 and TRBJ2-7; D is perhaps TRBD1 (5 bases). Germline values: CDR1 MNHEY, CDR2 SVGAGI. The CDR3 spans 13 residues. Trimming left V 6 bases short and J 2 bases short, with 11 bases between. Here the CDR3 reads CASSTDRTYEQYF. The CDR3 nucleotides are TGTGCCAGCAGCACCGACAGAACCTACGAGCAGTACTTC.

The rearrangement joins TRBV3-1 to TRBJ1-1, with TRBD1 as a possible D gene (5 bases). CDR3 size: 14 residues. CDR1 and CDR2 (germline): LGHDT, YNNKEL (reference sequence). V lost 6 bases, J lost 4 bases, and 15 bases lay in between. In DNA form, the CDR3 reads TGTGCCAGCAGTCCAGGGAAGGGGATCACTGAAGCTTTCTTT. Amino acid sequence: CASSPGKGITEAFF.

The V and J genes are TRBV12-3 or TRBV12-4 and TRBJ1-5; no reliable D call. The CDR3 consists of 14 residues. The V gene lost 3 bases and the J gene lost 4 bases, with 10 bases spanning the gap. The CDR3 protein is CASSFPAENQPQHF. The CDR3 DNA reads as TGTGCCAGCAGTTTTCCTGCAGAAAATCAGCCCCAGCATTTT.

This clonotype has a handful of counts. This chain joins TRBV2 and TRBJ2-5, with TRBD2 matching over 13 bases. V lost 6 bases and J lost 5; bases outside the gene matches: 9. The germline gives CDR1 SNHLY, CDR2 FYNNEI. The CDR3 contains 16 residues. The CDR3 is CASSGGLAGVDETQYF. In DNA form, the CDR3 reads TGTGCCAGCAGCGGCGGACTAGCGGGAGTAGACGAGACCCAGTACTTC.

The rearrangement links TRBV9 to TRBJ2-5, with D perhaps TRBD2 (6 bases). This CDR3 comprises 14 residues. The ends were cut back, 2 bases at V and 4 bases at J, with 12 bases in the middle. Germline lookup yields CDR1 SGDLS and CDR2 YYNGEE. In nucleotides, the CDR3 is TGTGCCAGCAGCGTGGGGGGAGCTGGAGAGACCCAGTACTTC. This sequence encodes CASSVGGAGETQYF.

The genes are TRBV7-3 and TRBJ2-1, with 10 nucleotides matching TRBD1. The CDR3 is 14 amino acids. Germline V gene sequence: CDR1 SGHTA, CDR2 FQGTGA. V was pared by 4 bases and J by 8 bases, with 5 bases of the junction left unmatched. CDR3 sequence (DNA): TGTGCCAGCAGCTCCGGGACAGGGGATTATGAGCAGTTCTTC. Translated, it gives CASSSGTGDYEQFF.

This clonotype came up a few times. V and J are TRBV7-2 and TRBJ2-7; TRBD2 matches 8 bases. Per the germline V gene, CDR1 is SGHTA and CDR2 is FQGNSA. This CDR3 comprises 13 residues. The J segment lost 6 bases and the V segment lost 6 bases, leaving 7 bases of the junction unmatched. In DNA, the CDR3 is TGTGCCAGCAGGATTAGCGGGAAGGGCGAGCAGTACTTC. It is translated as CASRISGKGEQYF.

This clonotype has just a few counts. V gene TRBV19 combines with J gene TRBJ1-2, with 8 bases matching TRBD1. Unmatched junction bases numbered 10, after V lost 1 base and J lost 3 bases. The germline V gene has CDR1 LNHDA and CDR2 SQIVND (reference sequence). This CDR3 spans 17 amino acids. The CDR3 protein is CASSIGPTGVGDYGYTF. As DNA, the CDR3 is TGTGCCAGTAGTATAGGTCCGACAGGGGTTGGGGACTATGGCTACACCTTC.

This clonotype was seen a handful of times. The CDR3 DNA follows: TGTGCCAGCAGCTTTGGCGGGAGGAGTGGCACAGATACGCAGTATTTT. Translating gives CASSFGGRSGTDTQYF. This chain uses TRBV7-2 with TRBJ2-3; 8 bases are shared with TRBD2. Per the germline V gene, CDR1 is SGHTA and CDR2 is FQGNSA. The J segment lost 1 base and the V segment lost 3 bases, leaving 6 bases of the junction unmatched. This CDR3 comprises 16 residues. Full variable domain (outside the CDR3, taken from reference TRBV7-2 and TRBJ2-3): GAGVSQSPSNKVTEKGKDVELRCDPISGHTALYWYRQSLGQGLEFLIYFQGNSAPDKSGLPSDRFSAERTGGSVSTLTIQRTQQEDSAVYLCASSFGGRSGTDTQYFGPGTRLTVL.

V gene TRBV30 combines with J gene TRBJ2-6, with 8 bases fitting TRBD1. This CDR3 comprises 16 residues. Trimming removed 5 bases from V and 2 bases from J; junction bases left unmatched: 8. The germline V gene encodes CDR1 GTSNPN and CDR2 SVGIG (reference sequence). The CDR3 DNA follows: TGTGCCTGGGCAGGGGGCGCGGAGGCTGGGGCCAACGTCCTGACTTTC. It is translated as CAWAGGAEAGANVLTF.

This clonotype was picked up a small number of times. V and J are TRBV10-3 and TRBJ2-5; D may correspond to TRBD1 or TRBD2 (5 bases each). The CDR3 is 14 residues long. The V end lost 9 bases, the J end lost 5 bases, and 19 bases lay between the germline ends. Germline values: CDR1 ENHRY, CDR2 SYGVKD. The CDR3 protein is CAIKNEGSWETQYF. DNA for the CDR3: TGTGCCATAAAAAACGAGGGGTCGTGGGAGACCCAGTACTTC.

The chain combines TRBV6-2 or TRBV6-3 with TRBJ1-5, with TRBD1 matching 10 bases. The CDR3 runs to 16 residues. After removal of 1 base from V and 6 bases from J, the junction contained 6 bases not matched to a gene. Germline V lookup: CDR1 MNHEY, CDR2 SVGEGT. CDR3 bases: TGTGCCAGCAGTTACTTCGCGACAGGGGGCGGTCAGCCCCAGCATTTT. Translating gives CASSYFATGGGQPQHF.

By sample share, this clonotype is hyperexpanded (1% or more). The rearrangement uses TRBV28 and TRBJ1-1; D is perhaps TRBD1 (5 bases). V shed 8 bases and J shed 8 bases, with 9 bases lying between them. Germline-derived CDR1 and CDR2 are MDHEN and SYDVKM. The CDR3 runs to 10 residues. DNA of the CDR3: TGTGCCAGCCGCAGGGTGGAAGCTTTCTTT. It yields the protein CASRRVEAFF.

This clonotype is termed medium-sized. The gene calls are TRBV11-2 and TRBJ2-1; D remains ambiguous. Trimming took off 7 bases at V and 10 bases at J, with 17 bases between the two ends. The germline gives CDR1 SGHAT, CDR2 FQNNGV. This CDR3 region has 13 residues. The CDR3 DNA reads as TGTGCCAGCACCTCGGATCGGGCTCGGGAGCAGTTCTTC. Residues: CASTSDRAREQFF.